Listed here are 29 T cell receptor beta chains from one sample, sequenced in a study of memory CD4+ T cells and cytomegalovirus serostatus. Generated by immunoSEQ multiplex PCR, the TCRdb table keeps only in-frame clones and is missing some. Among tens of thousands of clones, around four fifths were seen once, and the ten largest hold about 0.79%. Single viable CD3+CD4+CD8-CD45RO+ cells were sorted as the memory CD4+ T cells. The specimen sequenced was memory CD4+ T cells from blood. The receptors derive from an adult in good health and CMV-seronegative.

This chain joins TRBV18 and TRBJ2-7, with a weak D call TRBD1 (5 bases). The CDR3 consists of 13 residues. Trimming left V 4 bases short and J 0 bases short, with 7 bases between. Germline values: CDR1 KGHSH, CDR2 LQKENI. The CDR3 sequence is CASSQGNSYEQYF. CDR3 sequence (DNA): TGTGCCAGCTCACAGGGGAACTCCTACGAGCAGTACTTC.

The V gene is TRBV5-5, the J gene TRBJ1-5; D is uncertain. Germline lookup yields CDR1 SGHKS and CDR2 YYEKEE (reference sequence). V shed 0 bases and J shed 5 bases, with 15 bases lying between them. The CDR3 runs to 16 residues. As DNA, the CDR3 is TGTGCCAGCAGCTTGGGTGGGATAGTTCAGTATCAGCCCCAGCATTTT. Protein product: CASSLGGIVQYQPQHF.

The chain uses TRBV7-2 and TRBJ2-7, with 7 bases matching TRBD2. Germline assignment: CDR1 SGHTA and CDR2 FQGNSA. J was trimmed by 0 bases and V by 3 bases; bases with no gene match: 8. CDR3 length: 16 amino acids. This CDR3 reads CASSFGLAANSYEQYF. CDR3 DNA: TGTGCCAGCAGCTTTGGGCTAGCGGCAAACTCCTACGAGCAGTACTTC.

The rearrangement uses TRBV5-4 and TRBJ2-1; D is uncertain. Germline-derived CDR1 and CDR2 are SGHNT and YYREEE (reference sequence). Between the trimmed V and J ends, which lost 4 bases and 0 bases, there was a span of 14 bases. This CDR3 spans 16 amino acids. The CDR3 sequence: CASSRLVAVSYNEQFF. CDR3 DNA: TGTGCCAGCAGCCGGCTCGTGGCCGTCTCCTACAATGAGCAGTTCTTC.

V and J are TRBV30 and TRBJ1-1; D is uncertain. V was cut by 2 bases and J by 2 bases, with 9 bases left in between. CDR1 and CDR2 from the germline V gene are GTSNPN and SVGIG (reference sequence). This CDR3 has 13 amino acids. This CDR3 reads CAWSFWQNTEAFF. The DNA of the CDR3 is TGTGCCTGGAGTTTTTGGCAAAACACTGAAGCTTTCTTT.

V and J are TRBV5-6 and TRBJ1-1, with D uncertain. Trimming took off 4 bases at V and 1 base at J, with 8 bases between the two ends. CDR1 is SGHDT and CDR2 is YYEEEE in the germline V gene. This CDR3 has 13 residues. This CDR3 is CASSPWGNTEAFF. CDR3 nucleotide sequence: TGTGCCAGCAGCCCCTGGGGGAACACTGAAGCTTTCTTT.

This clone was detected a few times. This sequence joins TRBV7-2 and TRBJ2-5, with 9 bases that match TRBD2. The CDR3 is 14 residues long. Germline CDR1 SGHTA, CDR2 FQGNSA. J was trimmed by 5 bases and V by 5 bases; bases with no gene match: 6. The CDR3 region is CASSKGTSRETQYF. The DNA for the CDR3 is TGTGCCAGCAGCAAAGGGACTAGCAGGGAGACCCAGTACTTC.

The chain couples TRBV7-3 to TRBJ2-6; D uncertain. Germline CDR1 SGHTA, CDR2 FQGTGA. The CDR3 is made up of 14 amino acids. Trimming cost V 3 bases and J 0 bases, with 3 bases left between them. In nucleotides, the CDR3 is TGTGCCAGCAGCTTTAGCTCTGGGGCCAACGTCCTGACTTTC. This translates into CASSFSSGANVLTF.

The V gene is TRBV29-1, the J gene TRBJ2-2; 9 positions agree with TRBD1. V lost 7 bases, J lost 5 bases, and 5 bases stayed unmatched. The CDR3 spans 13 residues. Germline CDR1 is SQVTM and CDR2 is ANQGSEA. The CDR3 DNA is TGCAGCGCTTTGACAGGGGGAACCGGGGAGCTGTTTTTT. Its translation: CSALTGGTGELFF.

The rearrangement links TRBV7-8 to TRBJ1-6; no clear D gene. V was shortened by 1 base and J by 9 bases, with 10 bases between the two germline ends. The germline gives CDR1 SGHVS, CDR2 FQNEAQ. The CDR3 totals 14 residues. CDR3 sequence: CASSLDSMGSPLHF. The DNA of the CDR3 is TGTGCCAGCAGCTTAGACAGCATGGGTTCACCCCTCCACTTT. The full variable domain, rest sourced from reference TRBV7-8 and TRBJ1-6, is GAGVSQSPRYKVAKRGQDVALRCDPISGHVSLFWYQQALGQGPEFLTYFQNEAQLDKSGLPSDRFFAERPEGSVSTLKIQRTQQEDSAVYLCASSLDSMGSPLHFGNGTRLTVT.

The rearrangement joins TRBV11-2 to TRBJ2-2; 9 bases line up with TRBD2. The V gene's germline CDR1 is SGHAT and CDR2 FQNNGV. This CDR3 is 16 amino acids long. With V trimmed by 5 bases and J by 2 bases, 6 bases remained unmatched. The CDR3 DNA reads as TGTGCCAGCAGCCCCCTAGCGGGGACAAACACCGGGGAGCTGTTTTTT. It yields the protein CASSPLAGTNTGELFF.

The CDR3 is CATGQTRLRDTGELFF. CDR3 in DNA: TGTGCCACGGGACAGACACGACTTAGGGACACCGGGGAGCTGTTTTTT. The chain carries TRBV5-6 and TRBJ2-2, with TRBD1 matching over 7 bases. Germline CDR1 reads SGHDT; CDR2 reads YYEEEE. Trimming removed 9 bases from V and 3 bases from J; junction bases left unmatched: 14. This CDR3 contains 16 residues. Full variable domain (rest looked up from reference TRBV5-6 and TRBJ2-2): DAGVTQSPTHLIKTRGQQVTLRCSPKSGHDTVSWYQQALGQGPQFIFQYYEEEERQRGNFPDRFSGHQFPNYSSELNVNALLLGDSALYLCATGQTRLRDTGELFFGEGSRLTVL.

V usage is TRBV30 and J usage is TRBJ1-1; no clear D gene. Germline lookup yields CDR1 GTSNPN and CDR2 SVGIG (reference sequence). V was trimmed by 5 bases and J by 3 bases, leaving 13 bases between them. CDR3 length: 13 amino acids. CDR3: CAWQQWSDTEAFF. The CDR3 region has the DNA TGTGCCTGGCAACAGTGGTCTGACACTGAAGCTTTCTTT.

This clone was counted once. This chain connects TRBV6-1 to TRBJ2-5, with 8 bases identical to TRBD1. The germline CDR1 and CDR2 sequences are MNHNS and SASEGT. The CDR3 has 18 residues. With 0 bases clipped from V and 5 bases from J, the junction kept 14 bases outside the gene matches. The CDR3, as DNA: TGTGCCAGCAGTGAAGCGCGGAGCAGACAGGGGATTCGGGAGACCCAGTACTTC. It translates to CASSEARSRQGIRETQYF.

The genes are TRBV5-1 and TRBJ2-7; D ambiguous. V was shortened by 4 bases and J by 12 bases, with 17 bases between the two germline ends. Germline CDR1 SGHRS, CDR2 YFSETQ. This CDR3 has 12 amino acids. The CDR3 bases are TGCGCCAGCAGCCTGTACATCAGAGTAGGGTACTTC. This encodes CASSLYIRVGYF.

The chain recombines TRBV9 with TRBJ2-2; D may be TRBD1 or TRBD2 (5 bases each). The CDR3 has 17 amino acids. Trimming pared 4 bases from V and 6 bases from J, leaving 22 bases between. In germline, CDR1 is SGDLS, CDR2 YYNGEE. This CDR3 is CASSPTRAGSIPGELFF. CDR3 DNA sequence: TGTGCCAGCAGCCCAACAAGGGCAGGGAGCATCCCCGGGGAGCTGTTTTTT.

This rearrangement joins TRBV29-1 to TRBJ1-4; D unclear. CDR3 length: 13 residues. Looked up from germline, CDR1 is SQVTM and CDR2 is ANQGSEA. The V gene lost 4 bases and the J gene lost 3 bases, with 9 bases spanning the gap. The CDR3 sequence is CSVGGVSNEKLFF. The CDR3 DNA reads TGCAGCGTTGGGGGAGTATCTAATGAAAAACTGTTTTTT. Drawing the rest from reference TRBV29-1 and TRBJ1-4, the complete variable domain is SAVISQKPSRDICQRGTSLTIQCQVDSQVTMMFWYRQQPGQSLTLIATANQGSEATYESGFVIDKFPISRPNLTFSTLTVSNMSPEDSSIYLCSVGGVSNEKLFFGSGTQLSVL.

V and J are TRBV6-4 and TRBJ1-1; D gene uncertain. Trimming cost V 2 bases and J 2 bases, with 15 bases left between them. The CDR3 is 16 amino acids. Germline V lookup: CDR1 MRHNA, CDR2 SNTAGT. The CDR3 DNA reads as TGTGCCAGCAGTGACAGTGGGCGGGGAGCAAACACTGAAGCTTTCTTT. Its protein product is CASSDSGRGANTEAFF.

This chain links TRBV7-9 with TRBJ1-2; weak D call: TRBD1 (6 bases). Germline loops: CDR1 SEHNR, CDR2 FQNEAQ (reference sequence). The CDR3 totals 14 residues. Deletions cut 4 bases from V and 0 bases from J, with 9 bases between. CDR3: CASSSGAPNYGYTF. CDR3 DNA: TGTGCCAGCAGCTCAGGGGCCCCTAACTATGGCTACACCTTC.

This clone was observed a handful of times. The rearrangement joins TRBV19 to TRBJ2-3, with D perhaps matching TRBD1 (5 bases). V was pared by 8 bases and J by 5 bases, with 11 bases between. This CDR3 has 12 residues. Germline V gene data show CDR1 as LNHDA and CDR2 as SQIVND (reference sequence). The CDR3 DNA follows: TGTGCCAGTCGACAGAGTGGAGATACGCAGTATTTT. It yields the protein CASRQSGDTQYF.

The rearrangement links TRBV27 to TRBJ2-3; 8 nucleotides align to TRBD2. CDR3 length: 16 residues. The germline V gene has CDR1 MNHEY and CDR2 SMNVEV (reference sequence). V shed 6 bases and J 6 bases; nucleotides not matched to a gene: 14. CDR3 residues: CASRQNGGLVTDTQYF. The CDR3 coding sequence is TGTGCCAGCAGGCAAAACGGGGGACTAGTCACGGATACGCAGTATTTT.

The rearrangement links TRBV14 to TRBJ2-1, with 8 bases identical to TRBD2. The CDR3 loop spans 14 amino acids. CDR1 and CDR2 from the germline V gene are SGHDN and FVKESK. V trimming: 4 bases; J trimming: 6 bases; junction bases outside the gene matches: 5. The CDR3: CASSPGLVANEQFF. The DNA of the CDR3 is TGTGCCAGCAGCCCGGGACTAGTTGCCAATGAGCAGTTCTTC.

The chain is built from TRBV11-1 and TRBJ2-5; 8 bases are shared with TRBD2. CDR3 length: 15 residues. The J segment lost 5 bases and the V segment lost 3 bases, leaving 8 bases of the junction unmatched. The germline V gene encodes CDR1 SGHAT and CDR2 FQDESV (reference sequence). In DNA form, the CDR3 reads TGTGCCAGCAGCTTTCGAAACGGGGGGGCGGAGACCCAGTACTTC. It is translated as CASSFRNGGAETQYF.

The chain joins TRBV28 to TRBJ2-6, with D tentatively TRBD1 or TRBD2 (5 bases each). Germline CDR1 MDHEN, CDR2 SYDVKM. The V end lost 5 bases, the J end lost 2 bases, and 13 bases lay between the germline ends. The CDR3 spans 16 residues. As DNA, the CDR3 is TGTGCCAGCAGTCCCCCAGGGACGCCTGGGGCCAACGTCCTGACTTTC. It yields the protein CASSPPGTPGANVLTF.

V gene TRBV19 combines with J gene TRBJ2-7; either TRBD1 or TRBD2 may fit D (7 bases each). The CDR3 is 15 amino acids. The germline V gene has CDR1 LNHDA and CDR2 SQIVND (reference sequence). With 3 bases removed from V and 5 bases from J, the gap between germline ends came to 17 bases. In nucleotides, the CDR3 is TGTGCCAGTAGTATCGAACAGGGGAGGGGCCACGAGCAGTACTTC. This codes for CASSIEQGRGHEQYF. Using reference TRBV19 and TRBJ2-7 for the parts outside the CDR3, the full variable domain is DGGITQSPKYLFRKEGQNVTLSCEQNLNHDAMYWYRQDPGQGLRLIYYSQIVNDFQKGDIAEGYSVSREKKESFPLTVTSAQKNPTAFYLCASSIEQGRGHEQYFGPGTRLTVT.

This clone was observed a single time. The chain has TRBV6-1 and TRBJ1-1; no definite D call. Germline V lookup: CDR1 MNHNS, CDR2 SASEGT. This CDR3 has 11 residues. Trimming cost V 8 bases and J 7 bases, with 11 bases left between them. This chain's CDR3 is CASDARIEAFF. The CDR3 DNA reads as TGTGCCAGCGACGCGCGGATTGAAGCTTTCTTT.

V and J are TRBV7-2 and TRBJ2-5; D is uncertain. This CDR3 has 13 amino acids. The V end lost 2 bases, the J end lost 4 bases, and 8 bases lay between the germline ends. The germline gives CDR1 SGHTA, CDR2 FQGNSA. The CDR3 loop reads CASSLSRIETQYF. The CDR3, as DNA: TGTGCCAGCAGCTTATCAAGGATAGAGACCCAGTACTTC.

The V and J genes are TRBV6-1 and TRBJ2-7; TRBD1 might be the D (6 bases). The germline V gene has CDR1 MNHNS and CDR2 SASEGT. Trimming pared 5 bases from V and 0 bases from J, leaving 11 bases between. The CDR3 extends over 14 amino acids. CDR3 loop: CASSTGPFSYEQYF. Here the CDR3 DNA reads TGTGCCAGCAGTACAGGGCCTTTCTCCTACGAGCAGTACTTC.

As concerns this clone: At the DNA level, this CDR3 is encoded by other sequences in the same sample as well. The chain carries TRBV5-6 and TRBJ2-7, with TRBD2 identical over 8 bases. Trimming removed 2 bases from V and 2 bases from J; junction bases left unmatched: 3. Germline V gene sequence: CDR1 SGHDT, CDR2 YYEEEE. The CDR3 runs to 14 residues. CDR3 nucleotide sequence: TGTGCCAGCAGCTTCCCGGGACTAGCCTACGAGCAGTACTTC. This sequence encodes CASSFPGLAYEQYF.